Described below is a single T cell receptor (beta chain) sequence and its context. The data stem from a study of blood T cell repertoires in COVID-19. The germline V gene encodes CDR1 WNHNN and CDR2 SYGVQD (reference sequence). The CDR3 is 14 residues long. V dropped 4 bases and J dropped 1 base, with 9 bases sitting between them. In assigning cohorts, the study relied on participant-reported clinical history. The assay was immunoSEQ multiplex PCR, and TCRdb's table has in-frame clones only and misses some. The sample shows about 300,000 clones, roughly 85% of them seen only once. The source of this sequence is a woman in her 50s who had recovered from COVID-19. Sequencing used PBMCs or T cells enriched from blood (not recorded which). This rearrangement joins TRBV10-1 to TRBJ2-3; D not certain. CDR3 in amino acids: CASSASPRTDTQYF. The CDR3 region has the DNA TGCGCCAGCAGTGCCTCTCCTCGCACAGATACGCAGTATTTT.